These T cell receptor beta chains were read from a single sample in a study of T cell repertoires in cytomegalovirus infection. Each CDR3 protein gets one entry after TCRdb re-called the reads with MiXCR. The sample holds some 940,000 distinct CDR3 sequences, approximately 33% seen once. Which antigens these TCRs recognize remains unknown. Sequencing used cultured CD8+ T cells from PBMCs, obtained from culture after CMV antigen stimulation. The source of these receptors is a human donor in good health (CMV status not recorded). Some clones in this sample may be carry-over from other donors' samples. The CDR3 runs from the conserved cysteine through the conserved F or W. D genes are given only for firm matches. Rows give clone size only sometimes, using once, few, many, or a class for an expanded clone.

size,J,V,D,CDR3,DNA
.,TRBJ1-1,TRBV7-6,.,CASRTGIFTEAFF,TGTGCCAGCAGAACAGGGATTTTCACTGAAGCTTTCTTT
few,TRBJ2-4,TRBV6-1,.,CASSETHRDKNIQYF,TGTGCCAGCAGTGAAACCCATAGAGACAAAAACATTCAGTACTTC
many,TRBJ2-1,TRBV4-1,.,CASSQAGGYNEQFF,TGTGCCAGCAGCCAGGCTGGGGGATACAATGAGCAGTTCTTC
.,TRBJ2-1,TRBV6-4,.,CASRPLPGANEQFF,TGTGCCAGCAGACCCCTTCCAGGGGCAAATGAGCAGTTCTTC
.,TRBJ1-5,TRBV12-3/TRBV12-4,TRBD1,CASSSPNTGTGLYWSNQPQHF,TGTGCCAGCAGTTCCCCCAACACCGGGACAGGGCTATATTGGAGCAATCAGCCCCAGCATTTT
few,TRBJ2-3,TRBV19,TRBD2,CASSYQRGVTDTQYF,TGTGCCAGTAGTTACCAGCGGGGGGTCACAGATACGCAGTATTTT
few,TRBJ1-2,TRBV6-2/TRBV6-3,.,CASKDRQSGLANYGYTF,TGTGCCAGCAAAGATCGACAGAGCGGATTAGCTAACTATGGCTACACCTTC
few,TRBJ1-3,TRBV24-1,.,CATSDLTHKNSGNTIYF,TGTGCCACCAGTGATTTGACTCATAAGAACTCTGGAAACACCATATATTTT
many,TRBJ1-5,TRBV6-1,.,CASTPAGPNQPQHF,TGTGCCAGCACTCCCGCAGGACCCAATCAGCCCCAGCATTTT
.,TRBJ2-2,TRBV6-5,.,CASTRKYTGELFF,TGTGCCAGCACTAGGAAGTACACCGGGGAGCTGTTTTTT
once,TRBJ1-1,TRBV19,.,CASSTRAAEAFF,TGTGCCAGTAGTACCCGGGCCGCTGAAGCTTTCTTT
.,TRBJ1-2,TRBV6-6,.,CASSYEEVNYGYTF,TGTGCCAGCAGTTACGAGGAGGTTAACTATGGCTACACCTTC
few,TRBJ2-5,TRBV7-9,.,CASSPVEGVLQETQYF,TGTGCCAGCAGCCCCGTGGAGGGGGTGCTCCAAGAGACCCAGTACTTC
.,TRBJ1-2,TRBV11-2,.,CASGGGSYGYTF,TGTGCCAGCGGGGGGGGGAGCTATGGCTACACCTTC
.,TRBJ2-5,TRBV11-2,.,CASSLTPGRTQETQYF,TGTGCCAGCAGCTTAACCCCCGGACGGACTCAAGAGACCCAGTACTTC
many,TRBJ2-3,TRBV7-6,.,CASSPKAKVNTDTQYF,TGTGCCAGCAGCCCCAAGGCGAAGGTTAACACAGATACGCAGTATTTT
.,TRBJ1-2,TRBV6-5,TRBD1,CASSYGGQSYGYTF,TGTGCCAGCAGTTACGGGGGACAGTCCTATGGCTACACCTTC
few,TRBJ1-2,TRBV2,TRBD1,CASSEEGLTGLVYGYTF,TGTGCCAGCAGTGAAGAGGGATTGACAGGGTTAGTCTATGGCTACACCTTC
many,TRBJ2-1,TRBV7-2,TRBD2,CASSLVAGDLSYNEQFF,TGTGCCAGCAGCTTAGTTGCGGGGGATCTCTCCTACAATGAGCAGTTCTTC
.,TRBJ1-2,TRBV14,.,CASSQLRLNGYTF,TGTGCCAGCAGCCAACTCCGACTGAATGGCTACACCTTC
.,TRBJ2-1,TRBV7-2,TRBD2,CASSLNGLAGGNEQFF,TGTGCCAGCAGCTTAAATGGACTAGCGGGGGGCAATGAGCAGTTCTTC
few,TRBJ2-1,TRBV7-6,.,CASSLYPVYNEQFF,TGTGCCAGCAGCTTATATCCGGTTTACAATGAGCAGTTCTTC
few,TRBJ1-2,TRBV19,.,CASSSRRGNPYGYTF,TGTGCCAGTAGTAGTCGCCGCGGCAATCCCTATGGCTACACCTTC
.,TRBJ1-1,TRBV6-2/TRBV6-3,.,CASSLTDGNTEAFF,TGTGCCAGCAGTTTGACCGACGGGAACACTGAAGCTTTCTTT
few,TRBJ2-3,TRBV6-5,TRBD2,CASSYSGGRATSTDTQYF,TGTGCCAGCAGTTACTCCGGAGGGAGGGCGACGAGCACAGATACGCAGTATTTT
.,TRBJ2-3,TRBV5-6,.,CASSLVIGDSTDTQYF,TGTGCCAGCAGCTTGGTAATCGGCGATAGCACAGATACGCAGTATTTT
few,TRBJ2-1,TRBV20-1,.,CSAKEDTLAYNEQFF,TGCAGTGCTAAAGAGGACACACTTGCCTACAATGAGCAGTTCTTC
few,TRBJ2-3,TRBV28,TRBD2,CASSFVLAGITDTQYF,TGTGCCAGCAGTTTTGTACTAGCGGGGATCACAGATACGCAGTATTTT
.,TRBJ1-2,TRBV12-3/TRBV12-4,TRBD1,CASSGRDRGGGPYGYTF,TGTGCCAGCAGTGGCCGGGACAGGGGTGGTGGGCCCTATGGCTACACCTTC
many,TRBJ2-1,TRBV7-8,TRBD2,CASGLGSGEQFF,TGTGCCAGCGGACTAGGGTCTGGTGAGCAGTTCTTC
few,TRBJ2-3,TRBV7-6,.,CASSYKLRDRGTDTQYF,TGTGCCAGCAGCTACAAGTTGCGGGACAGAGGCACAGATACGCAGTATTTT
.,TRBJ2-5,TRBV25-1,.,CASSATARETQYF,TGTGCCAGCAGTGCTACAGCAAGAGAGACCCAGTACTTC
few,TRBJ1-1,TRBV6-1,TRBD1,CASSEGQKNTEAFF,TGTGCCAGCAGTGAGGGACAGAAGAACACTGAAGCTTTCTTT
many,TRBJ2-5,TRBV7-6,TRBD1,CASSFNFGQGKETQYF,TGTGCCAGCAGCTTCAATTTTGGACAGGGTAAAGAGACCCAGTACTTC
.,TRBJ1-1,TRBV6-2/TRBV6-3,.,CASRERTAPEAFF,TGTGCCAGCAGGGAACGGACGGCGCCGGAAGCTTTCTTT
many,TRBJ2-5,TRBV7-6,.,CASSLEANQETQYF,TGTGCCAGCAGCTTAGAGGCAAACCAAGAGACCCAGTACTTC
.,TRBJ1-1,TRBV7-8,.,CASSHRRVFTEAFF,TGTGCCAGCAGCCATCGGAGGGTTTTTACTGAAGCTTTCTTT
few,TRBJ1-5,TRBV19,.,CASSMGQAFNQPQHF,TGTGCCAGTAGTATGGGACAAGCCTTCAATCAGCCCCAGCATTTT
.,TRBJ1-2,TRBV7-6,TRBD1,CASSPTGGTGGGYTF,TGTGCCAGCAGCCCAACCGGGGGGACAGGGGGAGGCTACACCTTC
.,TRBJ1-5,TRBV27,.,CASSRGGGLRLHQPQHF,TGTGCCAGCAGCCGAGGGGGGGGTCTGCGTCTCCATCAGCCCCAGCATTTT